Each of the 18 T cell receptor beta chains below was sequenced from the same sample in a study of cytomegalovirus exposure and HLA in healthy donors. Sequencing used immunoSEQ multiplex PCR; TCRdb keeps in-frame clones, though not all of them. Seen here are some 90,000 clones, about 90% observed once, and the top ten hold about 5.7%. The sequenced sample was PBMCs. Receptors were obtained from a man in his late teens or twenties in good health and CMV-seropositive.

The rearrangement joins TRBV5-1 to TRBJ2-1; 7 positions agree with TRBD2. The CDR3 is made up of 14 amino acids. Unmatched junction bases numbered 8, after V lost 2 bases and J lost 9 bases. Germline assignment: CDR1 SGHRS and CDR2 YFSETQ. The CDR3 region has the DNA TGCGCCAGCAGCTTCCTAGCGGAAGGAGGTGAGCAGTTCTTC. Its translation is CASSFLAEGGEQFF.

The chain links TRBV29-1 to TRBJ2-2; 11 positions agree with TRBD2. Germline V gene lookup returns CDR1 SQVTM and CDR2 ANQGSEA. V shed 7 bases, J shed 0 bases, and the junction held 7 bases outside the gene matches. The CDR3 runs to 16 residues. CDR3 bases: TGCAGCGCCCGGGGACTAGCGGACGCGAACACCGGGGAGCTGTTTTTT. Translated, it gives CSARGLADANTGELFF.

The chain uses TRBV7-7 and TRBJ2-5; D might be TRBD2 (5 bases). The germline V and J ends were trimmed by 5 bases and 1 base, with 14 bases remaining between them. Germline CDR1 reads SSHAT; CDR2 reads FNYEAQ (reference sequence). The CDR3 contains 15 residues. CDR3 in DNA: TGTGCCAGCAGCCGATCCGGGGATATCCAAGAGACCCAGTACTTC. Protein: CASSRSGDIQETQYF. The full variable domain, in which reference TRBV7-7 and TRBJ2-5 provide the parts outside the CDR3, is GAGVSQSPRYKVTKRGQDVTLRCDPISSHATLYWYQQALGQGPEFLTYFNYEAQPDKSGLPSDRFSAERPEGSISTLTIQRTEQRDSAMYRCASSRSGDIQETQYFGPGTRLLVL.

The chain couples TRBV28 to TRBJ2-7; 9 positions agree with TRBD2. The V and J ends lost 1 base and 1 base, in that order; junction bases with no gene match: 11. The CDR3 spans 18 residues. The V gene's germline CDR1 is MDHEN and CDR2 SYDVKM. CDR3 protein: CASSLFFSRGRDSYEQYF. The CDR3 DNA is TGTGCCAGCAGTTTATTCTTTTCTCGCGGGAGGGATTCCTACGAGCAGTACTTC.

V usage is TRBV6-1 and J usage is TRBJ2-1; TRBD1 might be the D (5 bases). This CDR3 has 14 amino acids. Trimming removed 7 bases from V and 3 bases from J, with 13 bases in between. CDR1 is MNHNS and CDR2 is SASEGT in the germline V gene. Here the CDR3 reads CASIPQDIYNEQFF. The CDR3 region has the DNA TGTGCCAGCATTCCGCAGGACATCTACAATGAGCAGTTCTTC.

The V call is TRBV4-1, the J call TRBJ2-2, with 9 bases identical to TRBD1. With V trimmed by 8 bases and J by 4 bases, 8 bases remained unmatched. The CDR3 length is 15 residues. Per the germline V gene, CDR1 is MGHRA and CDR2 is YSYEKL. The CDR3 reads CASRYRGLGTGELFF. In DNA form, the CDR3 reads TGCGCCAGCCGGTACAGGGGGCTGGGCACCGGGGAGCTGTTTTTT.

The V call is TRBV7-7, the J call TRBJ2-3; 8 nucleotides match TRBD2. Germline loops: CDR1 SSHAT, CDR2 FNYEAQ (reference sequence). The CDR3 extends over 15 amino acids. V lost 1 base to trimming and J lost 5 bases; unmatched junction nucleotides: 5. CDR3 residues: CASSLGTGGQDTQYF. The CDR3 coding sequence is TGTGCCAGCAGCTTAGGAACGGGGGGGCAAGATACGCAGTATTTT.

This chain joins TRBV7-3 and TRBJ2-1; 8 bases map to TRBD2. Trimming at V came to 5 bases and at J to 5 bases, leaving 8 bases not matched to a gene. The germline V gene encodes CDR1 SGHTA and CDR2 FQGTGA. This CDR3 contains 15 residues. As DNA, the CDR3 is TGTGCCAGCAGCGCGGGAGGTGACGACAACAATGAGCAGTTCTTC. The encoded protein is CASSAGGDDNNEQFF. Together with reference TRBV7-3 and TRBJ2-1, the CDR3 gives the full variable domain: GAGVSQTPSNKVTEKGKYVELRCDPISGHTALYWYRQSLGQGPEFLIYFQGTGAADDSGLPNDRFFAVRPEGSVSTLKIQRTERGDSAVYLCASSAGGDDNNEQFFGPGTRLTVL.

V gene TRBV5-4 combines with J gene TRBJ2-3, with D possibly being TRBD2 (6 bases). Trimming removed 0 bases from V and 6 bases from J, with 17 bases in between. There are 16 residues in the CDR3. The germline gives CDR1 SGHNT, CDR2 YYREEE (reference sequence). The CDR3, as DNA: TGTGCCAGCAGCTTGGTTGGGGGACCCGCGGGGGATACGCAGTATTTT. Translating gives CASSLVGGPAGDTQYF.

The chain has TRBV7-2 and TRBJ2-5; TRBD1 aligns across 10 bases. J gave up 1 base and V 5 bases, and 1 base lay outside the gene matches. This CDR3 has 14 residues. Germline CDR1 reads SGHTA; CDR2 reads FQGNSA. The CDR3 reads CASSRTGGQETQYF. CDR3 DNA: TGTGCCAGCAGCAGGACAGGGGGCCAAGAGACCCAGTACTTC.

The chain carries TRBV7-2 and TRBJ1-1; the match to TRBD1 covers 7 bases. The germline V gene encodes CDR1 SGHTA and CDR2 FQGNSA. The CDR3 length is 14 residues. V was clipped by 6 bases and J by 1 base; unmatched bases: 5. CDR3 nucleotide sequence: TGTGCCAGCAGACCGACAGGGCAGAACACTGAAGCTTTCTTT. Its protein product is CASRPTGQNTEAFF.

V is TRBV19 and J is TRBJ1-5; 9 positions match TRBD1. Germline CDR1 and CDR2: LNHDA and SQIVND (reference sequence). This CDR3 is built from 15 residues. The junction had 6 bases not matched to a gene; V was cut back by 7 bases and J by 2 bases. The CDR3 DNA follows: TGTGCCAGTAATGACAGGGGGACGGGCAATCAGCCCCAGCATTTT. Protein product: CASNDRGTGNQPQHF.

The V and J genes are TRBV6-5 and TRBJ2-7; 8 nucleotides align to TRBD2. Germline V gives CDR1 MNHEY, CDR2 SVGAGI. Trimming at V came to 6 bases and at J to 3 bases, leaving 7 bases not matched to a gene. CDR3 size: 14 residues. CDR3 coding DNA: TGTGCCAGCAGCTCCCCCGGGGGGGGCTACGAGCAGTACTTC. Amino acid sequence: CASSSPGGGYEQYF.

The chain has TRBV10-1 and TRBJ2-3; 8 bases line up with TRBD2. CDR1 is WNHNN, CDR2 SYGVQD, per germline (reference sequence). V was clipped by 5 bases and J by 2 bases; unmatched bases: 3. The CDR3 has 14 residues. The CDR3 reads CASSFSGDTDTQYF. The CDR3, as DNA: TGCGCCAGCAGTTTTAGCGGGGACACAGATACGCAGTATTTT.

The CDR3 is CASSFITGQETQYF. CDR3 in DNA: TGTGCCAGCAGTTTTATCACAGGGCAAGAGACCCAGTACTTC. The chain joins TRBV6-4 to TRBJ2-5, with D tentatively TRBD1 (6 bases). This CDR3 region has 14 residues. Trimming removed 5 bases from V and 2 bases from J, with 12 bases in between. Germline CDR1 MRHNA, CDR2 SNTAGT.

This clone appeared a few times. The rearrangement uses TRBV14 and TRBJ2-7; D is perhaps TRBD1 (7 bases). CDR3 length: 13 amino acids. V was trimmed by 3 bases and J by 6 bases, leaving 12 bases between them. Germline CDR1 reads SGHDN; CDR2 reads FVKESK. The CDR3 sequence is CASSHGGGREQYF. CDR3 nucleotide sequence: TGTGCCAGCAGCCACGGAGGGGGCCGCGAGCAGTACTTC.

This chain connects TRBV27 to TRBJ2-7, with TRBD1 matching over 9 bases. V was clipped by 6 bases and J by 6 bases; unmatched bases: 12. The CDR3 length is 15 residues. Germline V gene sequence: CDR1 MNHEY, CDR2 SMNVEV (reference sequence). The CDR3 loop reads CASRTQGALLAEQYF. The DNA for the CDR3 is TGTGCCAGCAGGACACAGGGGGCACTTCTAGCCGAGCAGTACTTC.

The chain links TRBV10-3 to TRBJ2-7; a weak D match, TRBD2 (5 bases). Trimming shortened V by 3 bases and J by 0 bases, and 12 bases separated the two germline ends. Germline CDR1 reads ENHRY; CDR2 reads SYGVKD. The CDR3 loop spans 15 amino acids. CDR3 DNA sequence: TGTGCCATCAGTGAACCACGGGGAGTCTCCTACGAGCAGTACTTC. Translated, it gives CAISEPRGVSYEQYF.